These 32 T cell receptor beta chains were all obtained from the same sample, sequenced in a study of PD-1 blockade in classical Hodgkin lymphoma. As to time point: cycle 4 day 1 (C4D1), after around six weeks of nivolumab. Each patient relapsed following autologous stem cell transplantation, and prior brentuximab vedotin exposure differed. Libraries were prepared by immunoSEQ multiplex PCR; TCRdb keeps only in-frame clonotypes and omits some of them. The table has about 90,000 clones, just over 90% seen once. This specimen was peripheral blood mononuclear cells (PBMCs), taken before the fourth cycle of nivolumab. All receptors come from a human donor with classical Hodgkin lymphoma.

The chain recombines TRBV7-9 with TRBJ2-1; 11 nucleotides agree with TRBD2. The V gene's germline CDR1 is SEHNR and CDR2 FQNEAQ (reference sequence). This CDR3 has 18 amino acids. Trimming took 3 bases from V and 0 from J; bases not matched to a gene: 7. CDR3 in amino acids: CASSFTSGGSSSYNEQFF. CDR3 DNA sequence: TGTGCCAGCAGCTTTACTAGCGGGGGCTCTAGCTCCTACAATGAGCAGTTCTTC.

V and J are TRBV6-6 and TRBJ1-2; 7 bases match TRBD1. The CDR3 has 15 residues. Looked up from germline, CDR1 is MNHNY and CDR2 is SVGAGI (reference sequence). V shed 2 bases and J 5 bases; nucleotides not matched to a gene: 8. The CDR3 spells CASSYKGGSIYGYTF. For the CDR3, the DNA is TGTGCCAGCAGTTACAAAGGGGGCAGTATTTATGGCTACACCTTC.

This chain connects TRBV28 to TRBJ1-2; D remains unclear. This CDR3 region has 16 residues. The germline V and J ends were trimmed by 5 bases and 2 bases, with 18 bases remaining between them. Germline CDR1 reads MDHEN; CDR2 reads SYDVKM. The CDR3 here is CASSHYTSNRNYGYTF. The CDR3 DNA sequence: TGTGCCAGCAGTCACTATACCTCCAACAGAAACTATGGCTACACCTTC.

V is TRBV2 and J is TRBJ2-7; D unresolved. Trimming stripped 0 bases from V and 6 bases from J, with 15 bases between. The CDR3 sequence is 15 residues long. The germline V gene has CDR1 SNHLY and CDR2 FYNNEI. The CDR3 here is CASSEAGETRAEQYF. DNA of the CDR3: TGTGCCAGCAGTGAAGCCGGAGAGACCCGTGCCGAGCAGTACTTC.

The chain recombines TRBV6-1 with TRBJ2-2; TRBD2 is a possible D gene (5 bases). CDR1 is MNHNS, CDR2 SASEGT, per germline. The CDR3 contains 13 residues. Deletions cut 8 bases from V and 1 base from J, with 8 bases between. The CDR3 DNA sequence: TGTGCCAGCCGGGCGGGGAACACCGGGGAGCTGTTTTTT. This sequence encodes CASRAGNTGELFF.

A single count supports this clone. The chain uses TRBV2 and TRBJ2-1; D could derive from TRBD1 or TRBD2 (5 bases each). The CDR3 has 14 amino acids. Trimming stripped 4 bases from V and 3 bases from J, with 10 bases between. CDR1 is SNHLY, CDR2 FYNNEI, per germline. As DNA, the CDR3 is TGTGCCAGCAGTGTGGGACCAGGCTACAATGAGCAGTTCTTC. This gives the protein CASSVGPGYNEQFF.

V gene TRBV27 combines with J gene TRBJ1-1; no definite D call. With 7 bases removed from V and 0 bases from J, the gap between germline ends came to 15 bases. Germline-derived CDR1 and CDR2 are MNHEY and SMNVEV (reference sequence). The CDR3 length is 15 residues. CDR3 loop: CASTFSRGLNTEAFF. The DNA for the CDR3 is TGTGCCAGCACCTTCTCTCGGGGATTGAACACTGAAGCTTTCTTT.

The rearrangement joins TRBV18 to TRBJ2-3; TRBD1 matches 9 bases. CDR3 size: 15 residues. V shed 2 bases, J shed 6 bases, and the junction held 6 bases outside the gene matches. The V gene's germline CDR1 is KGHSH and CDR2 LQKENI. In DNA form, the CDR3 reads TGTGCCAGCTCACCAACTACAGGGGGCCGGGATACGCAGTATTTT. This gives the protein CASSPTTGGRDTQYF.

The rearrangement uses TRBV29-1 and TRBJ1-2; TRBD1 is a possible D gene (6 bases). CDR1 SQVTM and CDR2 ANQGSEA come from the germline V gene. Trimming left V 4 bases short and J 7 bases short, with 13 bases between. The CDR3 runs 12 residues. This CDR3 is CSVAWGAGGYTF. Here the CDR3 DNA reads TGCAGCGTTGCTTGGGGGGCAGGTGGCTACACCTTC.

The chain carries TRBV4-2 and TRBJ2-1; no firm D call. The CDR3 totals 15 residues. Germline-derived CDR1 and CDR2 are LGHNA and YNFKEQ. Trimming pared 1 base from V and 0 bases from J, leaving 7 bases between. CDR3 DNA sequence: TGTGCCAGCAGCCAAGTGTCAGGCTCCTACAATGAGCAGTTCTTC. Residues: CASSQVSGSYNEQFF.

This sequence joins TRBV10-2 and TRBJ2-2; D possibly matches TRBD1 or TRBD2 (6 bases each). V was clipped by 7 bases and J by 3 bases, with 15 bases between them. The CDR3 extends over 15 amino acids. The germline gives CDR1 WSHSY, CDR2 SAAADI. This CDR3 reads CASTEGGPYTGELFF. The CDR3 region has the DNA TGCGCCAGCACGGAGGGGGGCCCGTACACCGGGGAGCTGTTTTTT.

V is TRBV21-1 and J is TRBJ1-6; whether TRBD1, the table's D call, matches the DNA was not checked. TRBV21-1 is shown as a pseudogene. The CDR3 length is 15 residues. The CDR3 region is CASSKVGVRNSPLHF. The CDR3, as DNA: TGTGCCAGCAGCAAAGTAGGGGTTCGCAATTCACCCCTCCACTTT.

The chain uses TRBV7-3 and TRBJ1-2; D unclear. Per the germline V gene, CDR1 is SGHTA and CDR2 is FQGTGA. Trimming shortened V by 2 bases and J by 3 bases, and 7 bases separated the two germline ends. The CDR3 is 13 amino acids. DNA for the CDR3: TGTGCCAGCAGCTTAGGGGAGGACTATGGCTACACCTTC. Translating it yields CASSLGEDYGYTF.

This sequence joins TRBV5-1 and TRBJ1-5; D is perhaps TRBD1 (6 bases). The V gene lost 5 bases and the J gene lost 6 bases, with 12 bases spanning the gap. CDR3 length: 13 amino acids. The germline V gene encodes CDR1 SGHRS and CDR2 YFSETQ. CDR3 in amino acids: CASRQGESQPQHF. CDR3 DNA sequence: TGCGCCAGCAGACAGGGAGAGAGTCAGCCCCAGCATTTT.

This clone came up once. This sequence joins TRBV6-1 and TRBJ1-1; D is possibly TRBD1 (5 bases). Looked up from germline, CDR1 is MNHNS and CDR2 is SASEGT. With 2 bases removed from V and 6 bases from J, the gap between germline ends came to 22 bases. The CDR3 totals 17 residues. The DNA for the CDR3 is TGTGCCAGCAGTGAATGGGGGGGGTTGGGCTTCGGCGCTGAAGCTTTCTTT. As protein: CASSEWGGLGFGAEAFF.

The chain employs TRBV5-1 and TRBJ2-7, with a possible D match to TRBD1 (6 bases). The V end was cut by 1 base, the J end by 5 bases, with 13 bases between. The CDR3 runs 14 residues. Germline V gives CDR1 SGHRS, CDR2 YFSETQ. CDR3 loop: CASSLSGHLNEQYF. CDR3 bases: TGCGCCAGCAGCTTGTCGGGACACCTAAACGAGCAGTACTTC.

The genes are TRBV5-5 and TRBJ1-3; D remains ambiguous. The CDR3 totals 14 residues. CDR1 is SGHKS, CDR2 YYEKEE, per germline (reference sequence). V was shortened by 1 base and J by 8 bases, with 13 bases between the two germline ends. CDR3 nucleotides: TGTGCCAGCAGCTTGTGGGATGGAAGAGACACCATATATTTT. Translated, it gives CASSLWDGRDTIYF. Supplemented by reference TRBV5-5 and TRBJ1-3, the full variable domain reads DAGVTQSPTHLIKTRGQQVTLRCSPISGHKSVSWYQQVLGQGPQFIFQYYEKEERGRGNFPDRFSARQFPNYSSELNVNALLLGDSALYLCASSLWDGRDTIYFGEGSWLTVV.

The chain has TRBV27 and TRBJ1-2; D is possibly TRBD1 (5 bases). The CDR3 has 16 amino acids. Germline V gene sequence: CDR1 MNHEY, CDR2 SMNVEV (reference sequence). V shed 2 bases and J shed 4 bases, with 17 bases lying between them. CDR3 sequence (DNA): TGTGCCAGCAGTTTAGGGGCCCACCACCAATTCTATGGCTACACCTTC. It translates to CASSLGAHHQFYGYTF.

The genes are TRBV30 and TRBJ2-2, with TRBD1 as a possible D gene (5 bases). V lost 3 bases to trimming and J lost 4 bases, with 15 bases between them. Germline-derived CDR1 and CDR2 are GTSNPN and SVGIG (reference sequence). The CDR3 sequence is 15 residues long. In DNA form, the CDR3 reads TGTGCCTGGAGGGATACAGGTGTGGGCACCGGGGAGCTGTTTTTT. Translated, it gives CAWRDTGVGTGELFF.

The J gene is TRBJ2-5, the V gene TRBV4-3, with a tentative D call TRBD1 (6 bases). In germline, CDR1 is LGHNA, CDR2 YSLEER. There are 15 residues in the CDR3. Trimming removed 4 bases at V and 3 bases at J, with 15 bases between. The CDR3 sequence: CASSRFRGSEETQYF. CDR3 bases: TGCGCCAGCAGCCGCTTCAGGGGATCCGAAGAGACCCAGTACTTC.

This clone has only a few counts. This sequence joins TRBV7-6 and TRBJ1-2; 7 positions match TRBD1. J gave up 2 bases and V 5 bases, and 11 bases lay outside the gene matches. This CDR3 spans 16 amino acids. Germline V lookup: CDR1 SGHVS, CDR2 FNYEAQ. CDR3 protein: CASSQRQGAINYGYTF. The CDR3 bases are TGTGCCAGCAGCCAACGACAGGGTGCAATAAACTATGGCTACACCTTC.

This rearrangement joins TRBV7-9 to TRBJ1-1; a possible D gene is TRBD1 (6 bases). CDR3 length: 15 residues. Germline V gives CDR1 SEHNR, CDR2 FQNEAQ (reference sequence). V was pared by 5 bases and J by 0 bases, with 13 bases between. The CDR3 sequence is CASSLKDSLNTEAFF. The CDR3 DNA reads TGTGCCAGCAGCCTCAAGGACAGTTTGAACACTGAAGCTTTCTTT.

This clone has a handful of counts. This chain links TRBV7-9 with TRBJ2-1; perhaps TRBD2 as D (5 bases). Trimming left V 5 bases short and J 0 bases short, with 11 bases between. CDR1 SEHNR and CDR2 FQNEAQ come from the germline V gene (reference sequence). The CDR3 totals 15 residues. CDR3 in amino acids: CASSPGEGSYNEQFF. Written as DNA, the CDR3 is TGTGCCAGCAGCCCCGGAGAGGGCTCCTACAATGAGCAGTTCTTC.

This clone appeared a single time. V usage is TRBV2 and J usage is TRBJ2-7, with D hard to call. V was shortened by 7 bases and J by 0 bases, with 19 bases between the two germline ends. CDR3 length: 16 amino acids. Germline V gene sequence: CDR1 SNHLY, CDR2 FYNNEI. The CDR3 loop is CASTPGSGWSSYEQYF. DNA of the CDR3: TGTGCCAGCACACCCGGTTCCGGATGGAGCTCCTACGAGCAGTACTTC.

V is TRBV5-8 and J is TRBJ1-2, with TRBD1 matching 7 bases. V shed 4 bases and J 3 bases; nucleotides not matched to a gene: 18. CDR1 and CDR2 (germline): SGHTS, YDEGEE. The CDR3 sequence is 18 residues long. The chain's CDR3 is CASSPLGAGGLVDYGYTF. CDR3 nucleotide sequence: TGTGCCAGCAGCCCGTTGGGGGCAGGGGGATTAGTTGACTATGGCTACACCTTC.

The chain recombines TRBV2 with TRBJ1-2, with 9 bases fitting TRBD1. The CDR3 contains 14 residues. V was clipped by 6 bases and J by 6 bases; unmatched bases: 8. The germline V gene encodes CDR1 SNHLY and CDR2 FYNNEI. As DNA, the CDR3 is TGTGCCAGCAGAGAAACGGGACAGGGAGATGGCTACACCTTC. Translating gives CASRETGQGDGYTF.

This chain connects TRBV7-9 to TRBJ1-4; 7 bases map to TRBD1. The V gene's germline CDR1 is SEHNR and CDR2 FQNEAQ (reference sequence). The junction had 4 bases not matched to a gene; V was cut back by 0 bases and J by 3 bases. The CDR3 consists of 16 residues. The CDR3 coding sequence is TGTGCCAGCAGCTTAGCGCAAAGGGGGCCTAATGAAAAACTGTTTTTT. As protein: CASSLAQRGPNEKLFF. Supplemented by reference TRBV7-9 and TRBJ1-4, the full variable domain reads DTGVSQNPRHKITKRGQNVTFRCDPISEHNRLYWYRQTLGQGPEFLTYFQNEAQLEKSRLLSDRFSAERPKGSFSTLEIQRTEQGDSAMYLCASSLAQRGPNEKLFFGSGTQLSVL.

This chain uses TRBV2 with TRBJ1-2; D not certain. V shed 7 bases and J shed 4 bases, with 10 bases lying between them. Germline assignment: CDR1 SNHLY and CDR2 FYNNEI. This CDR3 comprises 12 residues. The CDR3 region has the DNA TGTGCCAGCACGTCCGATTCCTATGGCTACACCTTC. Translating gives CASTSDSYGYTF.

The chain joins TRBV19 to TRBJ1-1, with a possible D match to TRBD1 (6 bases). The CDR3 is 14 amino acids. V lost 10 bases and J 0 bases, leaving 15 bases between the germline ends. In germline, CDR1 is LNHDA, CDR2 SQIVND (reference sequence). CDR3: CATGQSIMNTEAFF. The CDR3, as DNA: TGTGCCACCGGACAGTCAATAATGAACACTGAAGCTTTCTTT.

V is TRBV10-3 and J is TRBJ2-3; 11 bases are shared with TRBD2. This CDR3 is built from 18 residues. CDR1 ENHRY and CDR2 SYGVKD come from the germline V gene. Germline trimming cut 3 bases from V and 1 base from J; bases unmatched to any gene: 9. The CDR3 DNA reads TGTGCCATCAGTGATTTTAGCGGGGGGGGAAGGGGCACAGATACGCAGTATTTT. This gives the protein CAISDFSGGGRGTDTQYF.

This clone has a single count. The chain carries TRBV4-2 and TRBJ1-3; D perhaps matches TRBD1 (6 bases). CDR3 length: 15 amino acids. V lost 0 bases to trimming and J lost 0 bases, with 6 bases between them. The germline CDR1 and CDR2 sequences are LGHNA and YNFKEQ. The CDR3 loop reads CASSQDRGSGNTIYF. The CDR3 bases are TGTGCCAGCAGCCAAGACAGGGGCTCTGGAAACACCATATATTTT.

V usage is TRBV2 and J usage is TRBJ2-7; D possibly uses TRBD1 or TRBD2 (5 bases each). CDR3 length: 15 residues. The V gene's germline CDR1 is SNHLY and CDR2 FYNNEI. V dropped 3 bases and J dropped 2 bases, with 14 bases sitting between them. CDR3 in DNA: TGTGCCAGCAGTGACCCTGAGGGGACGGCCTACGAGCAGTACTTC. Translation gives CASSDPEGTAYEQYF.